This TCR beta chain was documented in a study of cytomegalovirus exposure and HLA in healthy donors. The study's findings and limits: It was 164 TCR beta chains that were listed as cytomegalovirus-associated.

With regard to this clone: The target antigen is unknown.

Assay used: immunoSEQ multiplex PCR; TCRdb lists only in-frame clones, some missing. The table has 150,000 to 170,000 clones, roughly 90% seen once. V shed 5 bases, J shed 3 bases, and the junction held 6 bases outside the gene matches. The CDR3 spans 15 residues. Germline CDR1 is MNHNS and CDR2 is SASEGT. The donors were members of the validation cohort comprising over 100 subjects, separate from the roughly 700-subject first cohort. The genes are TRBV6-1 and TRBJ1-4; TRBD1 aligns across 7 bases. The sample taken for sequencing was PBMCs. The sequence was obtained from a man younger than 30 in good health and CMV-seropositive. The CDR3 coding sequence is TGTGCCAGCAGTCAGCCGGGACAGTCTAATGAAAAACTGTTTTTT. It yields the protein CASSQPGQSNEKLFF.